These T cell receptor beta chains were read from a single sample in a study of chemoradiotherapy in HPV16-positive cancers. Assay used: immunoSEQ multiplex PCR; TCRdb lists only in-frame clones, some missing. Among 9,500 to 15,000 clones listed, about nine tenths were seen once. The sequences come from blood, collected from a patient who underwent chemoradiotherapy. These receptors came from a human donor with HPV-associated anogenital cancer. CDR3s include the opening cysteine and the closing phenylalanine or tryptophan. The order of the fields is D gene, J gene, clone size, V gene, CDR3 protein, CDR3 DNA. A D gene is named only where the DNA matches it firmly. Clone size is stated in some rows and not others, as once, few, many or a class when expanded.

>-|TRBJ1-1|-|TRBV28
CASSSQNTEAFF
TGTGCCAGCAGCTCACAAAACACTGAAGCTTTCTTT
>-|TRBJ1-2|-|TRBV27
CASTSLGGPNYGYTF
TGTGCCAGCACCTCCCTCGGGGGGCCTAACTATGGCTACACCTTC
>-|TRBJ2-3|-|TRBV5-1
CASSRDFSTDTQYF
TGCGCCAGTTCCCGGGACTTTAGCACAGATACGCAGTATTTT
>-|TRBJ2-7|-|TRBV30
CAWLGGLTDEQYF
TGTGCCTGGTTGGGCGGTTTGACTGACGAGCAGTACTTC
>-|TRBJ1-2|-|TRBV27
CASSLYPAGARIYGYTF
TGTGCCAGCAGTTTATACCCCGCAGGGGCCCGAATCTATGGCTACACCTTC
>-|TRBJ2-7|-|TRBV5-4
CASRGTGDYEQYF
TGTGCCAGCAGAGGCACAGGAGACTACGAGCAGTACTTC
>-|TRBJ2-2|-|TRBV13
CASSQGLTGSANTGELFF
TGTGCCAGCAGCCAAGGGCTCACAGGCAGCGCGAACACCGGGGAGCTGTTTTTT
>TRBD1|TRBJ1-1|-|TRBV2
CASSAEGAREAFF
TGTGCCAGCAGTGCGGAGGGGGCAAGGGAAGCTTTCTTT
>-|TRBJ1-1|once|TRBV30
CAWGGAGTYTEAFF
TGTGCCTGGGGGGGGGCAGGGACGTACACTGAAGCTTTCTTT
>TRBD2|TRBJ2-3|-|TRBV9
CASSPWTSGGADTQYF
TGTGCCAGCAGTCCTTGGACTAGCGGGGGGGCAGATACGCAGTATTTT